This T cell receptor beta chain comes out of a study of blood T cell repertoires in COVID-19. The wider study: From the United States, Italy and Spain came samples of acute and convalescent COVID-19. PBMCs, B-cell-depleted T cells, or T cells provided the cDNA or gDNA that made up the material.

Assay: immunoSEQ multiplex PCR; the TCRdb copy retains only in-frame clones and omits some. The repertoire holds around 250,000 clones, approximately 85% seen once, with approximately 8.2% in the top ten. Participants were placed into cohorts based on the clinical history they reported. The receptor comes from a woman in her forties or fifties with acute COVID-19. The specimen sequenced was PBMCs or T cells enriched from blood (not recorded which).

The chain's CDR3 is CASRPEWGSGTDTQYF. CDR3 DNA sequence: TGTGCCAGCAGACCGGAATGGGGCTCGGGCACAGATACGCAGTATTTT. This chain uses TRBV5-4 with TRBJ2-3, with D maybe TRBD1 (5 bases). The CDR3 spans 16 residues. Germline CDR1 reads SGHNT; CDR2 reads YYREEE (reference sequence). The V and J ends lost 5 bases and 1 base respectively, with 17 bases between them.